What follows are 18 T cell receptor beta chains derived from one specimen sequenced in a study of blood T cell repertoires in COVID-19. The protocol was immunoSEQ multiplex PCR, while the TCRdb copy is restricted to in-frame clones and leaves out a portion. Of 250,000 to 300,000 clones detected, 86% appear once; the ten largest clones hold around a sixth. The sample consisted of PBMCs or T cells enriched from blood (not recorded which). The source of these receptors is a man younger than 30 who had recovered from COVID-19.

V usage is TRBV2 and J usage is TRBJ2-1, with a weak D call TRBD1 (5 bases). Trimming cost V 3 bases and J 0 bases, with 12 bases left between them. Germline V gives CDR1 SNHLY, CDR2 FYNNEI. The length of the CDR3 is 16 residues. CDR3 sequence reads: CASSEGQTSSYNEQFF. The CDR3 coding sequence is TGTGCCAGCAGTGAGGGGCAGACGAGCTCCTACAATGAGCAGTTCTTC.

The chain employs TRBV6-5 and TRBJ2-7; TRBD1 might be the D (6 bases). V was cut by 5 bases and J by 5 bases, with 16 bases left in between. CDR1 and CDR2 (germline): MNHEY, SVGAGI. The CDR3 totals 14 residues. CDR3 residues: CASSPNRVSHEQYF. The CDR3 DNA is TGTGCCAGCAGTCCTAACAGGGTTTCCCACGAGCAGTACTTC.

The chain has TRBV30 and TRBJ2-7, with D perhaps TRBD1 (5 bases). This CDR3 has 14 residues. V lost 4 bases and J 2 bases, leaving 15 bases between the germline ends. CDR1 is GTSNPN, CDR2 SVGIG, per germline (reference sequence). The CDR3 region has the DNA TGTGCCTGGAAGTCAGGGAACGTTGCCTACGAGCAGTACTTC. Protein product: CAWKSGNVAYEQYF.

The CDR3 nucleotides are TGTGCCAGCAGCTTGGAGGGGGAATTAGGGGCTGAAGCTTTCTTT. Translation gives CASSLEGELGAEAFF. This sequence joins TRBV5-4 and TRBJ1-1; tentatively, D is TRBD1 (6 bases). This CDR3 has 15 residues. The germline V gene encodes CDR1 SGHNT and CDR2 YYREEE (reference sequence). Trimming pared 0 bases from V and 6 bases from J, leaving 15 bases between.

V is TRBV25-1 and J is TRBJ1-5; D remains ambiguous. Germline V CDR1 and CDR2: MGHDK, SYGVNS. The CDR3 consists of 16 residues. Trimming took 0 bases from V and 4 from J, leaving 13 bases between them. This chain's CDR3 is CASSEYHRVSNQPQHF. The CDR3 DNA is TGTGCCAGCAGTGAATATCATCGTGTGAGTAATCAGCCCCAGCATTTT.

The gene calls are TRBV29-1 and TRBJ1-3; the D is unclear. V gave up 4 bases and J gave up 0 bases, with 7 bases separating them. The CDR3 loop spans 13 amino acids. Per the germline V gene, CDR1 is SQVTM and CDR2 is ANQGSEA. CDR3 coding DNA: TGCAGCGTTGTTCTGAGCTCTGGAAACACCATATATTTT. Its translation is CSVVLSSGNTIYF.

The sample holds one count of this clone. The V gene is TRBV5-5, the J gene TRBJ2-5; the match to TRBD2 covers 7 bases. This CDR3 is 14 amino acids long. CDR1 is SGHKS, CDR2 YYEKEE, per germline (reference sequence). V was clipped by 2 bases and J by 4 bases; unmatched bases: 5. In DNA, the CDR3 is TGTGCCAGCAGCTTTAGACTAGCCGGAGAGACCCAGTACTTC. This gives the protein CASSFRLAGETQYF.

The rearrangement joins TRBV7-9 to TRBJ2-1, with D tentatively TRBD2 (5 bases). CDR1 and CDR2 from the germline V gene are SEHNR and FQNEAQ (reference sequence). The CDR3 length is 16 residues. The V end was cut by 0 bases, the J end by 10 bases, with 19 bases between. CDR3 nucleotides: TGTGCCAGCAGCTTAGCAGCACGTTTCGAGGGTGTCGAGCAGTTCTTC. This gives the protein CASSLAARFEGVEQFF.

The V and J genes are TRBV3-1 (or the pseudogene TRBV3-2) and TRBJ2-1; the D is unclear. CDR1 and CDR2 (germline): LGHDT, YNNKEL (reference sequence). V lost 1 base and J lost 9, with 7 bases in between. The CDR3 has 12 amino acids. The CDR3 region is CASSQVYGEQFF. DNA for the CDR3: TGTGCCAGCAGCCAAGTATACGGTGAGCAGTTCTTC.

This sequence joins TRBV11-2 and TRBJ2-7, with D tentatively TRBD2 (5 bases). Germline CDR1 SGHAT, CDR2 FQNNGV. The ends were cut back, 1 base at V and 2 bases at J, with 12 bases in the middle. The CDR3 is 15 amino acids. CDR3 protein: CASSLGGVSPYEQYF. Written as DNA, the CDR3 is TGTGCCAGCAGCTTAGGGGGAGTCTCACCCTACGAGCAGTACTTC.

This clone was detected only a few times. V usage is TRBV11-1 and J usage is TRBJ2-7, with 7 nucleotides matching TRBD2. The germline V gene has CDR1 SGHAT and CDR2 FQDESV (reference sequence). This CDR3 region has 16 residues. Unmatched junction bases numbered 12, after V lost 6 bases and J lost 1 base. Here the CDR3 DNA reads TGTGCCAGCAGTGGGCCTGCTGGGAGGGGATCCTACGAGCAGTACTTC. It translates to CASSGPAGRGSYEQYF.

This chain links TRBV13 with TRBJ1-2, with 8 positions matching TRBD1. The trim removed 4 bases at V and 8 bases at J, leaving 3 bases unmatched. Germline CDR1 is PRHDT and CDR2 is FYEKMQ (reference sequence). This CDR3 has 12 amino acids. This CDR3 is CASSSGQGGYTF. For the CDR3, the DNA is TGTGCCAGCAGCTCCGGACAGGGCGGCTACACCTTC. The complete variable domain, with remaining parts taken from reference TRBV13 and TRBJ1-2, reads AAGVIQSPRHLIKEKRETATLKCYPIPRHDTVYWYQQGPGQDPQFLISFYEKMQSDKGSIPDRFSAQQFSDYHSELNMSSLELGDSALYFCASSSGQGGYTFGSGTRLTVV.

This chain connects TRBV2 to TRBJ1-2, with TRBD1 identical over 8 bases. The CDR3 has 14 amino acids. Trimming at V came to 5 bases and at J to 4 bases, leaving 6 bases not matched to a gene. The germline V gene encodes CDR1 SNHLY and CDR2 FYNNEI. The CDR3 here is CASSRTGQTYGYTF. The CDR3 DNA follows: TGTGCCAGCAGTCGGACAGGGCAAACCTATGGCTACACCTTC.

The chain couples TRBV27 to TRBJ1-6, with TRBD1 matching over 8 bases. Germline loops: CDR1 MNHEY, CDR2 SMNVEV (reference sequence). The J segment lost 0 bases and the V segment lost 5 bases, leaving 21 bases of the junction unmatched. The CDR3 length is 22 residues. The CDR3 coding sequence is TGTGCCAGCAGTCTATTTTGGGTCCCCCAGGGGGCGAGGGGCTCCTATAATTCACCCCTCCACTTT. Its translation: CASSLFWVPQGARGSYNSPLHF.

The chain couples TRBV6-5 to TRBJ2-4; 9 bases line up with TRBD1. Germline trimming cut 8 bases from V and 4 bases from J; bases unmatched to any gene: 3. The germline V gene encodes CDR1 MNHEY and CDR2 SVGAGI. The CDR3 is made up of 13 amino acids. The CDR3: CASGGQGKNIQYF. CDR3 sequence (DNA): TGTGCCAGCGGGGGACAGGGAAAAAACATTCAGTACTTC.

Only a few counts were recorded for this clone. The chain is built from TRBV4-1 and TRBJ2-7; 7 nucleotides match TRBD1. Germline V gives CDR1 MGHRA, CDR2 YSYEKL. The CDR3 length is 13 residues. The ends lost 4 bases at V and 6 bases at J; junction bases unmatched: 6. In DNA form, the CDR3 reads TGCGCCAGCAGCCCGACAGGGACGGGCGAGCAGTACTTC. Amino acid sequence: CASSPTGTGEQYF.

The V and J genes are TRBV25-1 and TRBJ2-3; 8 bases agree with TRBD1. CDR3 size: 17 residues. Germline assignment: CDR1 MGHDK and CDR2 SYGVNS. V lost 0 bases to trimming and J lost 2 bases; unmatched junction nucleotides: 7. CDR3 nucleotides: TGTGCCAGCAGTGAATATTACGGGACAGGAACCACAGATACGCAGTATTTT. Translating gives CASSEYYGTGTTDTQYF.

This chain uses TRBV27 with TRBJ2-3, with TRBD1 matching over 11 bases. The CDR3 length is 17 residues. V was pared by 6 bases and J by 0 bases, with 8 bases of the junction left unmatched. Germline loops: CDR1 MNHEY, CDR2 SMNVEV (reference sequence). The CDR3 region has the DNA TGTGCCAGCAGACTTGGGACAGGGGGTAGGAGCACAGATACGCAGTATTTT. Its protein is CASRLGTGGRSTDTQYF.